This T cell receptor (beta chain) was found in a study of shared clonotypes between healthy human individuals. Broader study findings: Clonotype sharing among donors likely depends on sequencing depth.

V gave up 5 bases and J gave up 7 bases; unmatched junction bases: 12. CDR1 and CDR2 from the germline V gene are SGHAT and FQNNGV. The length of the CDR3 is 16 residues. Using immunoSEQ multiplex PCR, the repertoire was profiled, and TCRdb retains in-frame clones only, with some absent. The sample consists of over a million clones, 98% of them appearing once. With respect to this clone: Its antigen remains unidentified.

The V call is TRBV11-2, the J call TRBJ2-1; the match to TRBD2 covers 9 bases. What was sequenced was naive CD4+ T cells sorted from blood. The sample's subset: CD45RA+ positively selected. This clonotype originated in a man aged 25 to 40 in good health. CDR3 sequence reads: CASSPRIAGVGNEQFF. Here the CDR3 DNA reads TGTGCCAGCAGCCCCCGGATAGCGGGAGTCGGGAATGAGCAGTTCTTC.